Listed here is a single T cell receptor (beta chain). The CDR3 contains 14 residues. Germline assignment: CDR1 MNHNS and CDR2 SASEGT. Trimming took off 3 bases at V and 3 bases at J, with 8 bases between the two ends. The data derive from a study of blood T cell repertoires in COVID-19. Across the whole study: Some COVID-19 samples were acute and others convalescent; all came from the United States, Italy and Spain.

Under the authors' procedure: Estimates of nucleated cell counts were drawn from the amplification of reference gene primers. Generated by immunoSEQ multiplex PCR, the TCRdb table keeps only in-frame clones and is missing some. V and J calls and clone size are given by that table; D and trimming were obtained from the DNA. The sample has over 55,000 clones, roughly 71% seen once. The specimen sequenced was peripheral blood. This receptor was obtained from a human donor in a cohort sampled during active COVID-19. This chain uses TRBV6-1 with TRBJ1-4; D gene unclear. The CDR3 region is CASSEFGANEKLFF. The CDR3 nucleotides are TGTGCCAGCAGTGAGTTCGGGGCTAATGAAAAACTGTTTTTT.